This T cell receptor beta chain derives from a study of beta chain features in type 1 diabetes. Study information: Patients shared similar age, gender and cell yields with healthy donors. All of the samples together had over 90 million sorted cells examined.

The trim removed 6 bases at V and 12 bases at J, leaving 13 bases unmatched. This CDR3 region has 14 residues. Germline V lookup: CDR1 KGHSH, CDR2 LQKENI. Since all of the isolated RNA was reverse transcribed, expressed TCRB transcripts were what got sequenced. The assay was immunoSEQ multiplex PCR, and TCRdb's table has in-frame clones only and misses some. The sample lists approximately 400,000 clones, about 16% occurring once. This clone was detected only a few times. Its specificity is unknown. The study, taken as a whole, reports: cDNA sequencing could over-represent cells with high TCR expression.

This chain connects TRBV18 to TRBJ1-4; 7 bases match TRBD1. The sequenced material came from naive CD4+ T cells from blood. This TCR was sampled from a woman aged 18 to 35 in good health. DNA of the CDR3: TGTGCCAGCTCGCCGGGACAGACTTATCGACAACTGTTTTTT. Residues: CASSPGQTYRQLFF.